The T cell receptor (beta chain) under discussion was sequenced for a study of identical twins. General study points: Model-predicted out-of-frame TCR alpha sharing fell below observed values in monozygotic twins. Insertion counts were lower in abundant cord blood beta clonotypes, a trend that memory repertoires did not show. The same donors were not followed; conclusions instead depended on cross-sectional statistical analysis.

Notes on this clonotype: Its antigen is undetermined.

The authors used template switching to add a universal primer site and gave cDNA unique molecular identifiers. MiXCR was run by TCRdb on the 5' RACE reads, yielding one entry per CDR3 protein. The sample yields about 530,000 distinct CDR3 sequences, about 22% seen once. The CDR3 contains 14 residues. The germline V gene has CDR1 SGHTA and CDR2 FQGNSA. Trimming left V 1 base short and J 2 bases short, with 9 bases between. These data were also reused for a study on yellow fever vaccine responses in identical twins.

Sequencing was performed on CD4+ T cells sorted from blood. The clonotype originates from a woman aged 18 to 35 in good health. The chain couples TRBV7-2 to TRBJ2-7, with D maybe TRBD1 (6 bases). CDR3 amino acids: CASSLEWDTYEQYF. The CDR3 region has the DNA TGTGCCAGCAGCTTAGAGTGGGACACCTACGAGCAGTACTTC.